What follows describes a single TCR beta chain. What it recognizes is unknown. The entry originates in a study of radiotherapy plus CTLA-4 blockade in lung cancer. About the research overall: With less than 40% of patients having disease control, objective responses were seen in roughly 18%.

The assay was immunoSEQ multiplex PCR, and TCRdb's table has in-frame clones only and misses some. This table holds 65,000 to 95,000 clones, around nine tenths found once. Study-wide points: Interferon-beta and early blood T cell clone dynamics reportedly predicted response best.

Focal radiation plus CTLA-4 blockade with ipilimumab was given to patients with chemo-refractory metastatic non-small-cell lung cancer. In germline, CDR1 is PRHDT, CDR2 FYEKMQ (reference sequence). This CDR3 has 13 amino acids. The germline V and J ends were trimmed by 1 base and 5 bases, with 6 bases remaining between them. Sequences were derived from peripheral blood, sampled from a patient treated with radiotherapy plus ipilimumab. This rearrangement joins TRBV13 to TRBJ2-1; D unclear. The receptor's source is a human donor with non-small cell lung cancer that progressed on radiotherapy plus ipilimumab. The CDR3 spells CASSLDADNEQFF. The CDR3 nucleotides read TGTGCCAGCAGCTTAGACGCTGACAATGAGCAGTTCTTC.